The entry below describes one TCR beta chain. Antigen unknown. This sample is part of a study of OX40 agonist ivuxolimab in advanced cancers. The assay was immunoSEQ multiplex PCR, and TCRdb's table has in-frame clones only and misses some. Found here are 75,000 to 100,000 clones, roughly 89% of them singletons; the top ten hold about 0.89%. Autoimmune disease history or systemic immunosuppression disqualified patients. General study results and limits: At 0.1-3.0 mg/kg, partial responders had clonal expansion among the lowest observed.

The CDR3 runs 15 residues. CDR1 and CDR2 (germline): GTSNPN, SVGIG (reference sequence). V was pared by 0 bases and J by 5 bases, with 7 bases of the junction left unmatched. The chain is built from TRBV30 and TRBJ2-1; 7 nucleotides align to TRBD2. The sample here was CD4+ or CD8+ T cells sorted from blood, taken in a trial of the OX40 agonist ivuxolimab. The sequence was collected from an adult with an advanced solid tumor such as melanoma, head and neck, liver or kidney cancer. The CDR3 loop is CAWSVLAAVDNEQFF. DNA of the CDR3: TGTGCCTGGAGTGTTCTAGCGGCAGTGGACAATGAGCAGTTCTTC.